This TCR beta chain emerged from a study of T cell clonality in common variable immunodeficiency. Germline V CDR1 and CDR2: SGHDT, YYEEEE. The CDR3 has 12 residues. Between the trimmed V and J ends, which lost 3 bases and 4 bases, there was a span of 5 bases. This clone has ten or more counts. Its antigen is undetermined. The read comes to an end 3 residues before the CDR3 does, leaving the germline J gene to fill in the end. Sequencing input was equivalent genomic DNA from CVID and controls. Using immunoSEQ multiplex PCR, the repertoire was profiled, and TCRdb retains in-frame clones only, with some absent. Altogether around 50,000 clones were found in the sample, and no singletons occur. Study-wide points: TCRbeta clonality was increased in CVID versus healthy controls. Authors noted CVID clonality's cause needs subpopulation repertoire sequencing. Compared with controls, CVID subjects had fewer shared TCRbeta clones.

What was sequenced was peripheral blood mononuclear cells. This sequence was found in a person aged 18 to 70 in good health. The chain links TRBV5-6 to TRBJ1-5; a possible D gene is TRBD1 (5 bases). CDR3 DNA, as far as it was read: TGTGCCAGCAGCTCAGGGAATCAGCCC. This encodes CASSSGNQP. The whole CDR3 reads CASSSGNQPQHF.